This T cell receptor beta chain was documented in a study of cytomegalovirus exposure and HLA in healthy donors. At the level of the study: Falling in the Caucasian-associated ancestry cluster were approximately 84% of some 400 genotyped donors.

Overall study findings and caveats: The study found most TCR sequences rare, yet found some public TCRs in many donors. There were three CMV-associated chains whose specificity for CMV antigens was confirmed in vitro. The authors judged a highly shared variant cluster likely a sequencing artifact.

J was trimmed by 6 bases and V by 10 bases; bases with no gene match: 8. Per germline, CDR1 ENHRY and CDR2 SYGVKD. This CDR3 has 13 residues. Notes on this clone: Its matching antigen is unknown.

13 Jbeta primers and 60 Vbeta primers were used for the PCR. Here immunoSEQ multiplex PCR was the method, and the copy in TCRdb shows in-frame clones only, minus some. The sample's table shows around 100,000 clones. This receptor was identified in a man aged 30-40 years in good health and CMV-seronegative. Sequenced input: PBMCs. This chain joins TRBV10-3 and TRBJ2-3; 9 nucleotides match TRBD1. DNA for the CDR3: TGTGCCACGCGGGGACAGGGAAGGGATACGCAGTATTTT. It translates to CATRGQGRDTQYF.